A single T cell receptor beta chain is shown here with its context. This clonotype was recorded at least ten times. There is no known antigen for this receptor. No qualities accompany the bases; no much larger clone lies one base away. The time point label corresponds to: newly diagnosed GD, antithyroid drugs for less than 3 months. For both TCR sequencing and RNA sequencing, RNA was extracted from PBMCs using TRIzol. The diagnosis of Graves' disease was made according to American Thyroid Association guidelines. The patients came from an endocrinology department in Xi'an, China. Each patient gave about 10 milliliters of peripheral blood, collected in an EDTA anticoagulant tube. PBMCs were isolated by Ficoll Paque Plus density gradient separation without further T cell sorting. An Agilent 2100 Bioanalyzer and agarose gel were used to check RNA quality, while a NanoDrop 2000 measured RNA concentration.

The library was prepared using multiplex PCR. Sequencing was performed on an Illumina HiSeq 4000. To build TCR beta libraries, CDR3 regions were amplified by Arm-PCR using iRepertoire HTBI primers. PCR products were gel purified before sequencing. The authors processed their data as follows. Gene usage analysis of CDR3 amino acid clonotypes used the 62 TRBV and approximately 13 TRBJ segments found across samples. COPE and FqMerger were used to merge the filtered high-quality paired reads into contigs. BLAST was used to align contigs to IMGT TRBV, TRBD and TRBJ reference genes, with CDR3 defined following IMGT. Clonotypes above 0.1% frequency were classified as highly expanded clones. Shannon entropy served as the measure of repertoire diversity, while the Gini coefficient captured V-J evenness. Public clonotypes were defined as clonotypes shared by more than one individual. TCRdb cleaned the public reads at Q25 with fastp, built clones with MiXCR and kept in-frame beta chains. Each entry merges the rows of one CDR3 protein and shows their most common DNA and genes. The V and J calls come from TCRdb's annotation, not from the publication. Across this sample there are a few hundred thousand distinct CDR3 sequences, with around 11% seen only once. The top ten constitute 15% to 20% of the sample.

Deletion took 7 bases off V and 0 bases off J, with a span of 15 bases between the germline ends. The germline V gene gives CDR1 as SNHLY and CDR2 as FYNNEI. Inclusive of the bounding cysteine and phenylalanine, the CDR3 is 15 residues long. Only CDR3 DNA remains: 45 bases, in frame from the first base. The record originates from a study of regulatory T cells in long-lasting Graves disease (dated by TCRdb to 2020 to 2022). Broadly, across the study: Newly diagnosed Graves' disease patients had taken antithyroid drugs for less than 3 months. This study used TCR sequencing and RNA sequencing of peripheral blood to compare persistent Graves' disease patients against newly diagnosed Graves' disease patients. TCR sequencing covered 13 persistent and around 20 newly diagnosed Graves' disease patients, around 35 samples in total. The study was registered as a clinical trial and conducted in China.

Overall study outcomes, separate from this receptor: Persistent Graves' disease patients showed lower TCR Shannon entropy and fewer highly expanded clones than newly diagnosed patients, suggesting clonal expansion. Persistent disease showed preferential use of TRBV28, TRBJ1-2 and TRBJ2-5, whereas newly diagnosed disease favored TRBV20-1 and TRBJ2-1. As a limitation, the authors acknowledged that the small sample size may reduce accuracy. Sequencing and analysis were limited to the TCR beta chain. The study examined only peripheral blood because the primary lesion, thyroid tissue, could not be accessed. More public clonotypes were shared among persistent patients (around 2,600) than among newly diagnosed patients (roughly 1,000).

These data were likewise used in another study, on T cells in Graves' hyperthyroidism and ophthalmopathy. The second study reports: Stable Graves' hyperthyroidism was defined as the absence of progression to ophthalmopathy over 18 months of follow-up. Hyperthyroidism patients were newly diagnosed, had a disease duration of under 2 months, and were aged 18 to 65 years. Patients with uncontrolled infections, other autoimmune diseases, pregnancy or lactation were excluded. Clinical symptoms, serum thyroxine and TRAb, thyroid ultrasound, and orbital computed tomography formed the basis for the diagnoses. The first round of RT-PCR for the TCR CDR3 was performed with the HTBI primer set and the Qiagen OneStep RT-PCR kit. Blood samples also contained most of the expanded thyroid clonotypes (frequency above 0.001), which suggests that blood repertoires may reflect thyroid immune responses. A 13 V-J signature model separated ophthalmopathy from stable hyperthyroidism, with approximately 87% sensitivity and around 84% specificity in cross-validation and 80%/75% in testing. In validation, the model predicted progression to ophthalmopathy with roughly 66% sensitivity and around 72% specificity, a median of 6.5 months before onset. A discovery cohort of about a hundred patients, approximately 44 with Graves' ophthalmopathy and about 60 with stable Graves' hyperthyroidism, was used to find distinguishing TCR V-J signatures. Prospective prediction of ophthalmopathy was tested in an independent validation cohort of approximately 18 hyperthyroidism patients and 15 to 17 patients who later progressed to ophthalmopathy. The roughly 100 discovery patients were divided at random into training and test sets in a 7:3 ratio. In about six Graves' hyperthyroidism patients, the study also compared T-cell repertoires from thyroid tissue with T-cell repertoires from blood. Once sampling was done, hyperthyroidism patients were given methimazole at a starting dose of 30 mg daily, whereas ophthalmopathy patients were given high-dose intravenous methylprednisolone. Libraries were constructed in a second round of multiplex PCR, after which size selection and purification were carried out. The libraries were sequenced on an Illumina HiSeq2000 using paired-end 100 bp reads. Raw data were processed with SOAPnuke, discarding reads with adapters, uncalled bases, mean Phred below 15, or no exact constant-primer or identifier match. COPE v1.2.5 was used to merge the high-quality paired reads, and each unique nucleotide sequence was defined as a clonotype. MiTCR v1.1 was used to align clonotypes to the IMGT TRBV, TRBD and TRBJ reference segments. The analysis was restricted to V-J combinations with a frequency above 0.0001, which together covered just over 98% of the repertoires. The TCS score was defined as F50 (clonal expansion) divided by E x V (chaos), with BLOSUM62-based TCRdist calculated between CDR3 peptides within each V-J. Welch's t-statistics and random forest reduced 514 V-J features to some 14, which were used in a naive Bayes classifier (R e1071). No statistical method was used to set the sample size in advance, and investigators knew the group allocation. TCR Vbeta CDR3 sequencing of some 140 peripheral blood samples (roughly 41 ophthalmopathy, about 80 hyperthyroidism and some 17 progressor patients) is reported in the paper.

The chain joins TRBV2 to TRBJ1-1, with the D segment identity uncertain. Source: peripheral blood mononuclear cells (PBMCs), taken at new diagnosis, from a patient treated with antithyroid drugs. The TCR was taken from a woman between 18 and 30 years old with Graves disease. Donor details come from another sample of the same person, matched by shared clones. The DNA sequence is given as TGTGCCAGCATCGCTACGGGGATGGTGAACACTGAAGCTTTCTTT. The resulting protein is CASIATGMVNTEAFF.